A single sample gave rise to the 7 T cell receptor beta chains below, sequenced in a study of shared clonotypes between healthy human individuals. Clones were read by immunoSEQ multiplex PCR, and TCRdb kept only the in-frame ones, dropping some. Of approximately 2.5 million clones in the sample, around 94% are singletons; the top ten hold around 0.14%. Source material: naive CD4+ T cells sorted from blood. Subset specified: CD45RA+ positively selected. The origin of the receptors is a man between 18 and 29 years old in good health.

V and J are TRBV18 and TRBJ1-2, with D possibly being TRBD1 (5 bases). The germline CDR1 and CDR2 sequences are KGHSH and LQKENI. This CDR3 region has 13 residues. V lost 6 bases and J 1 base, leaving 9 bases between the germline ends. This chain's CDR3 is CASSGGLNYGYTF. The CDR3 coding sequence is TGTGCCAGCTCGGGGGGACTTAACTATGGCTACACCTTC.

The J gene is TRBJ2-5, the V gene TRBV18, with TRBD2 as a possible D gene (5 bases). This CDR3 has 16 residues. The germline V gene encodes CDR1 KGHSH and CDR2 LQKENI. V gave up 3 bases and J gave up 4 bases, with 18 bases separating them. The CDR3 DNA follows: TGTGCCAGCTCACCGAAGGTCGGGCCTGGGAGAGAGACCCAGTACTTC. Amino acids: CASSPKVGPGRETQYF. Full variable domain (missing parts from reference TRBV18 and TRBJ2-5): NAGVMQNPRHLVRRRGQEARLRCSPMKGHSHVYWYRQLPEEGLKFMVYLQKENIIDESGMPKERFSAEFPKEGPSILRIQQVVRGDSAAYFCASSPKVGPGRETQYFGPGTRLLVL.

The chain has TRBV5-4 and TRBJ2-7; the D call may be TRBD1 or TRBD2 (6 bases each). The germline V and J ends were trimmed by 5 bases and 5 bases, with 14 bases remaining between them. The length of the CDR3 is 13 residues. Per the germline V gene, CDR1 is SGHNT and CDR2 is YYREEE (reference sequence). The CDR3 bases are TGTGCCAGCAGTATCGACAGGAGGGACGAGCAGTACTTC. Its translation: CASSIDRRDEQYF. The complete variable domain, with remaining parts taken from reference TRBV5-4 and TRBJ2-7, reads ETGVTQSPTHLIKTRGQQVTLRCSSQSGHNTVSWYQQALGQGPQFIFQYYREEENGRGNFPPRFSGLQFPNYSSELNVNALELDDSALYLCASSIDRRDEQYFGPGTRLTVT.

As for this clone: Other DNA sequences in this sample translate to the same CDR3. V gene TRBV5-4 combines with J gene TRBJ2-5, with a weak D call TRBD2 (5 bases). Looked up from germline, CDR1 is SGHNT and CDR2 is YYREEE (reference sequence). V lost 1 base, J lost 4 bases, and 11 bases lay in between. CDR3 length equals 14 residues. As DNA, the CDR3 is TGTGCCAGCAGCTTGAAGGGTGGAGGAGAGACCCAGTACTTC. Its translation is CASSLKGGGETQYF.

DNA of the CDR3: TGCGCCAGCAGCCTCCGGGAGAGTTTCACAGATACGCAGTATTTT. It encodes CASSLRESFTDTQYF. The chain joins TRBV4-1 to TRBJ2-3; the D gene is possibly TRBD2 (6 bases). Germline assignment: CDR1 MGHRA and CDR2 YSYEKL. This CDR3 region has 15 residues. The V end was cut by 4 bases, the J end by 2 bases, with 13 bases between.

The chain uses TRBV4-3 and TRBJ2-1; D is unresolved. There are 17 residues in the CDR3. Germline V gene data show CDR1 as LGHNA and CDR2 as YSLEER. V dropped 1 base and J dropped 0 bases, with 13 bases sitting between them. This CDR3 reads CASSQVYTPGSYNEQFF. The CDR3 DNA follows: TGCGCCAGCAGCCAAGTCTACACGCCGGGCTCCTACAATGAGCAGTTCTTC.

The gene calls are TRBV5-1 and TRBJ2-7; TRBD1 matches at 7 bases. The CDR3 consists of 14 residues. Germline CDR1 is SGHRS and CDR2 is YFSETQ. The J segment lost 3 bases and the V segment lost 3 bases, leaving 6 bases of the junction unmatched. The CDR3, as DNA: TGCGCCAGCAGCTCAGGGGGAGCAGGCTACGAGCAGTACTTC. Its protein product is CASSSGGAGYEQYF.